The clone carrying this T cell receptor (beta chain) was picked up many times. Its specificity is unknown. Losses at the gene ends were 11 bases for V and 5 bases for J; bases not matched to a gene: 8. Germline lookup yields CDR1 ENHRY and CDR2 SYGVKD. The CDR3 spans 13 residues. These data originate in a study of T-cell memory formation after mild COVID-19. On the study more broadly: Largely, TCR clusters stayed within a single donor. Notes on the study in general: Day 15 to 85 contractors were CD4/CD8 balanced; later expanders leaned CD4+.

5'RACE primed from the constant segment yielded TCR alpha and TCR beta cDNA libraries bearing sample barcodes and UMIs. MiXCR, run by TCRdb on the 5' RACE reads, gives a single entry per CDR3 protein. The sample carries approximately 400,000 distinct CDR3 sequences, roughly 18% recorded once. The chain combines TRBV10-3 with TRBJ2-2; TRBD2 matches 7 bases. The sequence came from a man aged 18-30 years who had mild COVID-19 (a few samples of this study predate the infection). Cell type and time point are not known. The sequenced sample was PBMCs or a T cell subset sorted from them (not recorded which). As DNA, the CDR3 is TGTGCCGCAGGGAGGGAAGGAACCGGGGAGCTGTTTTTT. Its translation: CAAGREGTGELFF.